This entry describes one TCR beta chain. This entry is derived from a study of control samples from healthy donors and cancer patients. The J segment lost 4 bases and the V segment lost 4 bases, leaving 10 bases of the junction unmatched. The CDR3 is 17 amino acids. The germline V gene encodes CDR1 SGHRS and CDR2 YFSETQ. Clones were sequenced by immunoSEQ multiplex PCR, and TCRdb holds only the in-frame ones, with some missing. This sample has tens of thousands of clones, with over 75% found just once. The source of this sequence is a woman in her forties or fifties with head and neck cancer. The V and J genes are TRBV5-1 and TRBJ2-6; TRBD1 matches at 8 bases. Sequenced: PBMCs. The CDR3 DNA follows: TGCGCCAGCAGCGCCCGGGACAGGCAGAGGGGGGCCAACGTCCTGACTTTC. Protein sequence: CASSARDRQRGANVLTF.